The 23 T cell receptor beta chains below come from one sample, sequenced in a study of cytomegalovirus exposure and HLA in healthy donors. Primers for the PCR totalled 60 Vbeta and 13 Jbeta. Profiling relied on immunoSEQ multiplex PCR, and the TCRdb table lists in-frame clones only, not all of them. The data show roughly 200,000 clones, about 70% seen once. Material: PBMCs. The receptors shown here come from a woman aged 25 to 45 in good health and CMV-seronegative.

V and J are TRBV5-1 and TRBJ2-7, with TRBD2 identical over 8 bases. CDR1 and CDR2 (germline): SGHRS, YFSETQ. This CDR3 is 13 amino acids long. J lost 6 bases, V lost 0 bases, and 2 bases had no gene match. DNA for the CDR3: TGCGCCAGCAGCTTGGACAGCGGGGGCGAGCAGTACTTC. Protein product: CASSLDSGGEQYF. The full variable domain, its missing parts supplied by reference TRBV5-1 and TRBJ2-7, is KAGVTQTPRYLIKTRGQQVTLSCSPISGHRSVSWYQQTPGQGLQFLFEYFSETQRNKGNFPGRFSGRQFSNSRSEMNVSTLELGDSALYLCASSLDSGGEQYFGPGTRLTVT.

This clone was seen a handful of times. V is TRBV15 and J is TRBJ1-1, with D possibly being TRBD1 (6 bases). The CDR3 extends over 13 amino acids. Germline CDR1 reads LNHNV; CDR2 reads YYDKDF (reference sequence). Trimming removed 6 bases at V and 1 base at J, with 9 bases between. This CDR3 is CATSGQRNTEAFF. The CDR3 DNA follows: TGTGCCACCAGTGGACAGCGGAACACTGAAGCTTTCTTT.

The chain recombines TRBV29-1 with TRBJ1-4, with D possibly being TRBD1 (5 bases). The CDR3 extends over 14 amino acids. CDR1 and CDR2 (germline): SQVTM, ANQGSEA. Trimming removed 1 base from V and 8 bases from J, with 14 bases in between. The CDR3 loop is CSVEGVGAGEKLFF. CDR3 nucleotide sequence: TGCAGCGTTGAAGGAGTAGGGGCTGGGGAAAAACTGTTTTTT.

CDR3 in DNA: TGCGCCAGCAGCCACTTGGAAGGAGAGGGATACGAGCAGTACTTC. Protein sequence: CASSHLEGEGYEQYF. The chain has TRBV4-1 and TRBJ2-7; maybe TRBD2 (5 bases). V was cut by 3 bases and J by 4 bases, with 16 bases left in between. Germline V CDR1 and CDR2: MGHRA, YSYEKL. The CDR3 covers 15 residues.

This clone came up a few times. The chain links TRBV5-5 to TRBJ2-7, with 10 bases that match TRBD2. The V and J ends lost 4 bases and 0 bases, in that order; junction bases with no gene match: 4. Germline-derived CDR1 and CDR2 are SGHKS and YYEKEE (reference sequence). This CDR3 has 15 amino acids. CDR3 nucleotides: TGTGCCAGCAGCATTAGCGGGGGGAGCTCCTACGAGCAGTACTTC. Translated: CASSISGGSSYEQYF.

V and J are TRBV5-6 and TRBJ1-1; possibly TRBD1 for D (6 bases). Trimming took 2 bases from V and 6 from J, leaving 11 bases between them. Looked up from germline, CDR1 is SGHDT and CDR2 is YYEEEE. The CDR3 is 13 residues long. CDR3 residues: CASSFRQEAEAFF. The CDR3 nucleotides read TGTGCCAGCAGCTTTAGACAGGAGGCTGAAGCTTTCTTT.

The chain employs TRBV4-3 and TRBJ1-2, with 7 bases identical to TRBD1. The trim removed 4 bases at V and 4 bases at J, leaving 18 bases unmatched. This CDR3 spans 18 amino acids. Germline CDR1 LGHNA, CDR2 YSLEER. The DNA for the CDR3 is TGCGCCAGCAGCCCCACTATCCGGGGACAGTTCGTATCCTATGGCTACACCTTC. Protein: CASSPTIRGQFVSYGYTF.

This clone was seen a single time. The chain carries TRBV6-4 and TRBJ2-5, with TRBD2 matching 10 bases. This CDR3 spans 15 amino acids. Per germline, CDR1 MRHNA and CDR2 SNTAGT. Trimming took 3 bases from V and 4 from J; bases not matched to a gene: 5. The DNA for the CDR3 is TGTGCCAGCAGTGAAATAGCGGGAGGCCCAGAGACCCAGTACTTC. Its translation: CASSEIAGGPETQYF.

This chain uses TRBV4-1 with TRBJ2-5; tentatively, D is TRBD1 (6 bases). The tail of the sequence fits TRBJ2-7 better, so the J call may be wrong. Per germline, CDR1 MGHRA and CDR2 YSYEKL. CDR3 length equals 13 residues. CDR3 sequence (DNA): TGCGCCAGCAGCCATAAAGGGGGCTACGAGCAGTACTTC. Translated: CASSHKGGYEQYF.

The chain recombines TRBV7-9 with TRBJ2-5; 15 positions match TRBD2. Germline CDR1 SEHNR, CDR2 FQNEAQ (reference sequence). The junction had 5 bases not matched to a gene; V was cut back by 4 bases and J by 5 bases. The CDR3 contains 16 residues. For the CDR3, the DNA is TGTGCCAGCAGCTGGACTAGCGGGAGGGCCGGGGAGACCCAGTACTTC. Its protein is CASSWTSGRAGETQYF.

CDR3 in DNA: TGTGCCAGTAGTACACTGGTGGGGGGTGAAAAACTGTTTTTT. It is translated as CASSTLVGGEKLFF. The rearrangement uses TRBV19 and TRBJ1-4; possible D gene TRBD1, 5 bases. The length of the CDR3 is 14 residues. Looked up from germline, CDR1 is LNHDA and CDR2 is SQIVND (reference sequence). V lost 4 bases to trimming and J lost 7 bases, with 13 bases between them. Full variable domain (remainder filled in from reference TRBV19 and TRBJ1-4): DGGITQSPKYLFRKEGQNVTLSCEQNLNHDAMYWYRQDPGQGLRLIYYSQIVNDFQKGDIAEGYSVSREKKESFPLTVTSAQKNPTAFYLCASSTLVGGEKLFFGSGTQLSVL.

The genes are TRBV6-5 and TRBJ1-5; 7 nucleotides line up with TRBD1. Germline CDR1 and CDR2: MNHEY and SVGAGI. This CDR3 spans 14 amino acids. J lost 2 bases, V lost 10 bases, and 8 bases had no gene match. The CDR3 sequence: CATTTGVGNQPQHF. The DNA for the CDR3 is TGTGCCACCACCACAGGGGTGGGCAATCAGCCCCAGCATTTT.

The chain combines TRBV6-1 with TRBJ1-1; 7 nucleotides match TRBD1. The CDR3 consists of 15 residues. J lost 0 bases, V lost 5 bases, and 6 bases had no gene match. Germline V lookup: CDR1 MNHNS, CDR2 SASEGT. The DNA for the CDR3 is TGTGCCAGCAGTTCTCACAGGGGACTGAACACTGAAGCTTTCTTT. Its protein is CASSSHRGLNTEAFF.

With respect to this clone: Within the sample, other DNA sequences also encode this same CDR3. The CDR3 sequence: CAWSVGGRLYGYTF. CDR3 DNA: TGTGCCTGGAGTGTAGGAGGGAGACTCTATGGCTACACCTTC. V is TRBV30 and J is TRBJ1-2; D remains unclear. CDR1 and CDR2 (germline): GTSNPN, SVGIG (reference sequence). The CDR3 consists of 14 residues. The V end was cut by 0 bases, the J end by 4 bases, with 12 bases between.

V usage is TRBV9 and J usage is TRBJ1-4; no definite D call. Germline V gene sequence: CDR1 SGDLS, CDR2 YYNGEE. Trimming pared 0 bases from V and 8 bases from J, leaving 8 bases between. The length of the CDR3 is 13 residues. This CDR3 reads CASSVDRREKLFF. As DNA, the CDR3 is TGTGCCAGCAGCGTAGATCGTCGGGAAAAACTGTTTTTT.

The V and J genes are TRBV29-1 and TRBJ2-1; TRBD2 aligns across 8 bases. Germline assignment: CDR1 SQVTM and CDR2 ANQGSEA. CDR3 size: 9 residues. The CDR3 DNA reads TGCAGTCTGGGCGGGGGGCGGTTCTTC. This encodes CSLGGGRFF.

The chain recombines TRBV4-1 with TRBJ1-6, with a possible D match to TRBD1 (5 bases). Germline CDR1 and CDR2: MGHRA and YSYEKL. With 1 base removed from V and 6 bases from J, the gap between germline ends came to 10 bases. This CDR3 comprises 15 residues. CDR3 sequence: CASSQVGEGNSPLHF. CDR3 nucleotides: TGCGCCAGCAGCCAAGTGGGGGAGGGTAATTCACCCCTCCACTTT.

This clone was seen only a few times. The chain joins TRBV9 to TRBJ2-3, with 7 bases fitting TRBD1. The CDR3 is made up of 15 amino acids. The germline gives CDR1 SGDLS, CDR2 YYNGEE. The V gene end was trimmed by 4 bases and the J gene end by 6 bases; junction bases not matched to a gene: 11. For the CDR3, the DNA is TGTGCCAGCAGCCCTGAAGGGGGCCCATGGGATACGCAGTATTTT. Protein sequence: CASSPEGGPWDTQYF.

V and J are TRBV5-4 and TRBJ1-4; D not resolved. The V end was cut by 4 bases, the J end by 8 bases, with 18 bases between. Germline V gives CDR1 SGHNT, CDR2 YYREEE (reference sequence). The CDR3 totals 15 residues. The CDR3 loop is CASSRTASPGEKLFF. The CDR3 DNA is TGTGCCAGCAGCCGGACTGCTTCTCCAGGAGAAAAACTGTTTTTT.

The table lists this clone with a count of one. V gene TRBV5-1 combines with J gene TRBJ1-1; unclear D gene. The germline V gene encodes CDR1 SGHRS and CDR2 YFSETQ. CDR3 size: 15 residues. The V and J ends lost 2 bases and 2 bases respectively, with 13 bases between them. CDR3 amino acids: CASSFGFLINTEAFF. The CDR3, as DNA: TGCGCCAGCAGCTTCGGTTTTCTGATAAACACTGAAGCTTTCTTT.

The V call is TRBV7-6, the J call TRBJ2-3; TRBD2 agrees at 9 bases. Germline V gives CDR1 SGHVS, CDR2 FNYEAQ. The CDR3 covers 18 residues. J gave up 2 bases and V 4 bases, and 13 bases lay outside the gene matches. CDR3 loop: CASSSTPSGGGVTDTQYF. Here the CDR3 DNA reads TGTGCCAGCAGCTCCACCCCGAGTGGCGGGGGGGTCACAGATACGCAGTATTTT.

The chain is built from TRBV30 and TRBJ1-1, with D possibly matching TRBD1 (5 bases). The CDR3 runs 15 residues. Germline CDR1 GTSNPN, CDR2 SVGIG (reference sequence). V was trimmed by 4 bases and J by 7 bases, leaving 22 bases between them. The CDR3 DNA reads as TGTGCCTGGACCCTTAGACAGTCAGGTATGGGTGAAGCTTTCTTT. It yields the protein CAWTLRQSGMGEAFF.

The chain recombines TRBV13 with TRBJ2-7, with 9 nucleotides matching TRBD1. The CDR3 contains 14 residues. The junction had 8 bases not matched to a gene; V was cut back by 4 bases and J by 7 bases. Germline-derived CDR1 and CDR2 are PRHDT and FYEKMQ (reference sequence). The CDR3 loop is CASSSGTGMQEQYF. CDR3 bases: TGTGCCAGCAGCTCCGGGACAGGGATGCAGGAGCAGTACTTC. Variable domain in full (rest from reference TRBV13 and TRBJ2-7): AAGVIQSPRHLIKEKRETATLKCYPIPRHDTVYWYQQGPGQDPQFLISFYEKMQSDKGSIPDRFSAQQFSDYHSELNMSSLELGDSALYFCASSSGTGMQEQYFGPGTRLTVT.